This TCR beta chain was sequenced for a study of response to subunit inactivated influenza vaccine. Study-level points and caveats: There was a suggestion from the authors that each seasonal influenza vaccination recruits few new T cells.

Germline assignment: CDR1 SEHNR and CDR2 FQNEAQ (reference sequence). This CDR3 spans 17 amino acids. Between the trimmed V and J ends, which lost 0 bases and 2 bases, there was a span of 16 bases. TCRdb redid the calling of the RT-PCR reads with MiXCR, one entry per CDR3 protein. The data show hundreds of thousands of distinct CDR3 sequences, less than 15% seen once. A note on this clonotype: Its antigen remains unidentified.

The chain has TRBV7-9 and TRBJ2-5, with D maybe TRBD1 (6 bases). The source was PBMCs from blood, collected roughly 2 weeks before vaccination. The TCR sequence derives from a man aged 45-60 years who received an inactivated influenza vaccine. CDR3 residues: CASSLALGTPGQETQYF. CDR3 bases: TGTGCCAGCAGCTTAGCGCTGGGGACACCGGGGCAAGAGACCCAGTACTTC. Full variable domain (missing parts from reference TRBV7-9 and TRBJ2-5): DTGVSQNPRHKITKRGQNVTFRCDPISEHNRLYWYRQTLGQGPEFLTYFQNEAQLEKSRLLSDRFSAERPKGSFSTLEIQRTEQGDSAMYLCASSLALGTPGQETQYFGPGTRLLVL.